These 8 T cell receptor beta chains were all obtained from the same sample, sequenced in a study of blood T cells in healthy people across ages. A sample-barcoded 5' primer and a J-beta primer mix were used in a second PCR of roughly 7 to 12 cycles. TCRdb ran MiXCR on the 5' RACE reads and lists one entry per CDR3 protein. The sample has more than 800,000 distinct CDR3 sequences, under 30% seen once; the top ten hold 15% to 20%. Sequencing input: blood. The origin of the receptors is a woman of 80 years or more in good health.

This clonotype was counted only a few times. CDR3 protein: CSARKVLAGGTDTQYF. CDR3 DNA sequence: TGCAGTGCTAGGAAAGTGTTAGCGGGGGGTACGGATACGCAGTATTTT. The rearrangement joins TRBV20-1 to TRBJ2-3; TRBD2 agrees at 10 bases. The ends lost 3 bases at V and 6 bases at J; junction bases unmatched: 12. The CDR3 extends over 16 amino acids. CDR1 DFQATT and CDR2 SNEGSKA come from the germline V gene (reference sequence).

This sequence joins TRBV6-2 or TRBV6-3 and TRBJ1-1; D uncertain. The CDR3 is 17 residues long. The V end lost 0 bases, the J end lost 1 base, and 15 bases lay between the germline ends. Germline V gene lookup returns CDR1 MNHEY and CDR2 SVGEGT. As DNA, the CDR3 is TGTGCCAGCAGTTACTCGGGGTTGGAGATAAGGAACACTGAAGCTTTCTTT. It codes for CASSYSGLEIRNTEAFF.

V usage is TRBV5-1 and J usage is TRBJ2-2; maybe TRBD2 (6 bases). This CDR3 comprises 16 residues. The V gene's germline CDR1 is SGHRS and CDR2 YFSETQ. Trimming took 0 bases from V and 4 from J, leaving 13 bases between them. For the CDR3, the DNA is TGCGCCAGCAGCTTGGTGGCGGCGCGGGGCACCGGGGAGCTGTTTTTT. It translates to CASSLVAARGTGELFF.

This clonotype has at least ten counts. The chain has TRBV27 and TRBJ2-1; 7 bases fit TRBD1. The CDR3 consists of 15 residues. Trimming at V came to 7 bases and at J to 0 bases, leaving 6 bases not matched to a gene. Germline V gene sequence: CDR1 MNHEY, CDR2 SMNVEV (reference sequence). Here the CDR3 reads CASTPGGSSYNEQFF. CDR3 DNA: TGTGCCAGCACCCCAGGGGGAAGCTCCTACAATGAGCAGTTCTTC.

This clonotype was found many times. This sequence joins TRBV12-3 or TRBV12-4 and TRBJ1-2; no reliable D call. This CDR3 spans 12 amino acids. The V end lost 6 bases, the J end lost 0 bases, and 5 bases lay between the germline ends. The CDR3 DNA sequence: TGTGCCAGCAGGAAGACTAACTATGGCTACACCTTC. Amino acid sequence: CASRKTNYGYTF.

The CDR3 DNA reads as TGTGCCAGCAGCCAAAGGGGCGGAGGAGCTAATGAAAAACTGTTTTTT. Encoded protein: CASSQRGGGANEKLFF. The gene calls are TRBV4-2 and TRBJ1-4; D possibly corresponds to TRBD1 (5 bases). The germline CDR1 and CDR2 sequences are LGHNA and YNFKEQ. The CDR3 spans 16 residues. Deletions cut 2 bases from V and 3 bases from J, with 13 bases between.

This clonotype occurred many times. This chain links TRBV12-3 or TRBV12-4 with TRBJ1-5; D is perhaps TRBD1 (6 bases). V lost 5 bases to trimming and J lost 7 bases, with 12 bases between them. The CDR3 length is 13 residues. The CDR3 DNA is TGTGCCAGCAGTAACAGGGTGGAACAGCCCCAGCATTTT. It yields the protein CASSNRVEQPQHF.

This clonotype was detected many times. The chain is built from TRBV28 and TRBJ2-3; no firm D call. V lost 7 bases, J lost 3 bases, and 8 bases lay in between. The CDR3 runs 12 residues. Germline CDR1 MDHEN, CDR2 SYDVKM. The DNA for the CDR3 is TGTGCCAGCACGACTCGAACAGATACGCAGTATTTT. Protein product: CASTTRTDTQYF.